The rows below give T cell receptor beta chains drawn from one sample of a study of blood T cells in healthy people across ages. MiXCR, applied by TCRdb to the 5' RACE reads, yields one record per CDR3 protein. The profile shows 1.5 million to 2 million distinct CDR3 sequences, about 39% of them singletons. Sequenced sample: blood. These receptors were collected from a human donor in good health. CDR3s include the opening cysteine and the closing phenylalanine or tryptophan. D genes are given only for firm matches. Clone size is stated in some rows and not others, as once, few, many or a class when expanded.

J,D,V,size,CDR3,DNA
TRBJ2-3,NA,TRBV6-1,NA,CASRRDTTDTQYF,TGTGCCAGCAGACGGGACACCACAGATACGCAGTATTTT
TRBJ2-1,NA,TRBV13,few,CASSPIRQLNEQFF,TGTGCCAGCAGCCCGATACGACAACTCAATGAGCAGTTCTTC
TRBJ1-4,NA,TRBV6-4,few,CANTTTRGTNEKLFF,TGTGCCAACACCACCACCCGGGGAACTAATGAAAAACTGTTTTTT
TRBJ1-1,TRBD1,TRBV11-3,NA,CASSAYGRDRLEDTEAFF,TGTGCCAGCAGCGCTTATGGCCGGGACAGGCTTGAGGACACTGAAGCTTTCTTT
TRBJ2-5,NA,TRBV4-2,few,CASSQVDRPTQYF,TGTGCCAGCAGCCAGGTCGACAGACCTACCCAGTACTTC
TRBJ2-3,TRBD2,TRBV6-5,few,CASGASGTTDTQYF,TGTGCCAGCGGGGCTAGCGGGACCACAGATACGCAGTATTTT
TRBJ2-7,TRBD2,TRBV7-2,few,CASRLGGGTSGGQYF,TGTGCCAGCAGACTAGGAGGCGGGACTAGCGGGGGGCAGTACTTC
TRBJ2-5,TRBD2,TRBV4-2,many,CASSPSGGNQETQYF,TGTGCCAGCAGCCCGAGCGGGGGGAACCAAGAGACCCAGTACTTC
TRBJ2-7,NA,TRBV7-2,NA,CASSLRSVSSYEQYF,TGTGCCAGCAGCTTACGGTCAGTCTCATCGTACGAGCAGTACTTC
TRBJ1-1,NA,TRBV2,once,CASSDRLGTEAFF,TGTGCCAGCAGTGACAGGCTTGGGACTGAAGCTTTCTTT
TRBJ2-5,TRBD2,TRBV7-2,NA,CASSGHGTSGFPQETQYF,TGTGCCAGCAGCGGTCACGGGACTAGCGGGTTCCCCCAAGAGACCCAGTACTTC
TRBJ2-3,TRBD2,TRBV3-1,NA,CASSQSTSGGPTDTQYF,TGTGCCAGCAGCCAATCGACTAGCGGGGGGCCCACAGATACGCAGTATTTT
TRBJ2-6,NA,TRBV4-3,few,CANRPTASGANVLTF,TGCGCCAACCGGCCAACGGCCTCTGGGGCCAACGTCCTGACTTTC
TRBJ1-2,NA,TRBV12-3/TRBV12-4,NA,CASSSPAYYGYTF,TGTGCCAGCAGTTCCCCAGCCTACTATGGCTACACCTTC
TRBJ2-5,NA,TRBV29-1,NA,CSVGDLRGETQYF,TGCAGCGTTGGGGACTTAAGGGGTGAGACCCAGTACTTC
TRBJ2-1,TRBD1,TRBV7-8,NA,CASSLDPKGQTYNEQFF,TGTGCCAGCAGCTTAGATCCTAAGGGACAGACTTACAATGAGCAGTTCTTC
TRBJ2-5,NA,TRBV20-1,few,CSALGSETQYF,TGCAGTGCCCTAGGTTCGGAGACCCAGTACTTC
TRBJ2-1,TRBD2,TRBV7-3,NA,CASSLGTSDEQFF,TGTGCCAGCAGCTTAGGGACTAGCGATGAGCAGTTCTTC
TRBJ1-2,NA,TRBV4-3,NA,CASSQDRDNAAGAPNYGYTF,TGCGCCAGCAGCCAAGATAGGGACAATGCTGCAGGGGCTCCTAACTATGGCTACACCTTC
TRBJ1-1,NA,TRBV29-1,NA,CSVAAGRMNTEAFF,TGCAGCGTTGCGGCCGGGAGAATGAACACTGAAGCTTTCTTT
TRBJ2-5,NA,TRBV29-1,NA,CSAVGGQETQYF,TGCAGCGCGGTAGGTGGGCAAGAGACCCAGTACTTC
TRBJ2-2,NA,TRBV7-9,NA,CASSPMGTGELFF,TGTGCCAGCAGCCCCATGGGGACCGGGGAGCTGTTTTTT
TRBJ1-1,TRBD1,TRBV12-3/TRBV12-4,NA,CASSPYTTGGAFF,TGTGCCAGCAGTCCCTACACGACAGGGGGGGCTTTCTTT
TRBJ2-5,NA,TRBV12-3/TRBV12-4,NA,CASSFRGGFSYF,TGTGCCAGCAGTTTCAGGGGGGGATTCTCGTACTTC
TRBJ2-5,TRBD2,TRBV29-1,NA,CSLGGAGTSGLYQETQYF,TGCAGCTTGGGTGGGGCCGGGACTAGCGGGTTGTACCAAGAGACCCAGTACTTC
TRBJ2-3,TRBD2,TRBV29-1,NA,CSVEDPGRGVLDTQYF,TGCAGCGTTGAAGATCCGGGGCGGGGGGTTTTGGATACGCAGTATTTT
TRBJ1-5,NA,TRBV6-5,NA,CASSFGDRQPQHF,TGTGCCAGCAGTTTCGGGGACCGTCAGCCCCAGCATTTT
TRBJ2-7,TRBD1,TRBV7-2,NA,CASSSDRGARGQYF,TGTGCCAGCAGCTCGGACAGGGGAGCAAGAGGGCAGTACTTC
TRBJ2-3,NA,TRBV28,few,CATRGAVNTDTQYF,TGTGCCACGCGTGGGGCCGTTAACACAGATACGCAGTATTTT
TRBJ1-1,NA,TRBV12-5,NA,CASGLEWGMGTEAFF,TGTGCTAGTGGTTTGGAGTGGGGGATGGGGACTGAAGCTTTCTTT
TRBJ1-2,NA,TRBV4-3,few,CASSRDSTRKGYGYTF,TGCGCCAGCAGCCGAGATAGTACGCGAAAGGGCTATGGCTACACCTTC
TRBJ2-4,TRBD1,TRBV20-1,few,CSARDRGSKNIQYF,TGCAGTGCTAGGGACAGGGGGAGCAAAAACATTCAGTACTTC
TRBJ1-2,NA,TRBV20-1,once,CSARDFETGPNYGYTF,TGCAGTGCTAGAGATTTTGAGACAGGTCCTAACTATGGCTACACCTTC
TRBJ2-1,TRBD2,TRBV6-4,NA,CASSDQGLAGPNEQFF,TGTGCCAGCAGTGACCAGGGACTAGCGGGGCCTAATGAGCAGTTCTTC
TRBJ2-1,NA,TRBV10-2,NA,CASTPLEGDLYNEQFF,TGCGCCAGCACCCCACTAGAGGGGGACCTCTACAATGAGCAGTTCTTC
TRBJ2-3,NA,TRBV7-6,NA,CASSLKPTSTDTQYF,TGTGCCAGCAGCTTGAAGCCAACTAGCACAGATACGCAGTATTTT
TRBJ2-5,NA,TRBV9,few,CASSVYTGETQYF,TGTGCCAGCAGCGTATATACCGGCGAGACCCAGTACTTC
TRBJ2-1,NA,TRBV12-3/TRBV12-4,few,CASSLRAPEQFF,TGTGCCAGCAGTTTACGAGCACCTGAGCAGTTCTTC
TRBJ1-2,NA,TRBV27,few,CASSFSSGEVNYGYTF,TGTGCCAGCAGTTTCTCCTCAGGGGAAGTTAACTATGGCTACACCTTC
TRBJ1-5,NA,TRBV2,NA,CASSPGIHDQPQHF,TGTGCCAGCAGCCCGGGGATTCACGATCAGCCCCAGCATTTT
TRBJ1-1,NA,TRBV20-1,NA,CSASRGTLNTEAFF,TGCAGTGCTAGTAGGGGGACTCTGAACACTGAAGCTTTCTTT
TRBJ1-2,NA,TRBV5-1,NA,CASSSTVGYGYTF,TGCGCCAGCAGCTCGACAGTGGGGTATGGCTACACCTTC
TRBJ2-1,TRBD2,TRBV10-3,NA,CAITDTSGSGGTLGEQFF,TGTGCCATCACCGACACCTCTGGTAGCGGGGGAACTCTCGGTGAGCAGTTCTTC
TRBJ2-4,NA,TRBV28,NA,CASSPPGTLGGNIQYF,TGTGCCAGCAGTCCCCCTGGGACGTTGGGCGGAAACATTCAGTACTTC
TRBJ2-7,NA,TRBV10-2,few,CAGSENEQYF,TGCGCCGGCAGTGAGAACGAGCAGTACTTC
TRBJ2-1,NA,TRBV20-1,few,CSALEGGAVYEQFF,TGCAGTGCTTTGGAGGGGGGGGCCGTCTATGAGCAGTTCTTC
TRBJ1-1,NA,TRBV4-1,NA,CASSQVSVATEAFF,TGCGCCAGCAGCCAAGTTTCGGTTGCCACTGAAGCTTTCTTT
TRBJ2-3,NA,TRBV29-1,NA,CSVEDYYLTSGFSTDTQYF,TGCAGCGTTGAAGATTACTATCTTACGAGCGGGTTTAGCACAGATACGCAGTATTTT
TRBJ2-3,NA,TRBV4-1,NA,CASSQPLGVRYF,TGCGCCAGCAGCCAGCCCTTGGGGGTGAGGTATTTT
TRBJ1-2,NA,TRBV28,few,CASRKGAGDDGYTF,TGTGCCAGCAGGAAAGGGGCAGGGGATGATGGCTACACCTTC
TRBJ1-1,NA,TRBV2,NA,CTSSGETRSEAFF,TGTACCAGCAGTGGGGAGACTAGATCGGAAGCTTTCTTT
TRBJ1-4,NA,TRBV10-3,NA,CAISESTGRFNEKLFF,TGTGCCATCAGTGAGTCGACGGGGAGGTTCAATGAAAAACTGTTTTTT
TRBJ1-2,NA,TRBV7-2,many,CASSLLGEDGYTF,TGTGCCAGCAGCTTACTAGGGGAGGATGGCTACACCTTC